The 19 T cell receptor beta chains listed next were all sequenced from one sample in a study of T cell responses to AZD1222 COVID-19 vaccine. The protocol was immunoSEQ multiplex PCR, while the TCRdb copy is restricted to in-frame clones and leaves out a portion. Of about 140,000 clones listed, almost 95% were seen once; the top ten hold 2.3%. The specimen was peripheral blood, collected on day 0 of AZD1222 vaccination. These receptors came from an adult in good health.

This chain uses TRBV10-3 with TRBJ2-3; D is undetermined. The CDR3 spans 12 residues. In germline, CDR1 is ENHRY, CDR2 SYGVKD. The V end lost 2 bases, the J end lost 4 bases, and 4 bases lay between the germline ends. The CDR3 spells CAISERADTQYF. As DNA, the CDR3 is TGTGCCATCAGTGAGAGGGCAGATACGCAGTATTTT.

This chain uses TRBV5-1 with TRBJ2-5; 11 nucleotides align to TRBD2. The junction had 10 bases not matched to a gene; V was cut back by 4 bases and J by 2 bases. The germline V gene encodes CDR1 SGHRS and CDR2 YFSETQ. CDR3 length: 17 amino acids. CDR3: CASSQDGVAGGQETQYF. CDR3 DNA: TGCGCCAGCAGCCAAGACGGGGTAGCGGGGGGGCAAGAGACCCAGTACTTC.

This clone is a singleton in its sample. V usage is TRBV27 and J usage is TRBJ1-6; 10 nucleotides agree with TRBD1. Germline lookup yields CDR1 MNHEY and CDR2 SMNVEV (reference sequence). V lost 6 bases to trimming and J lost 6 bases; unmatched junction nucleotides: 8. The CDR3 sequence is 16 residues long. CDR3 coding DNA: TGTGCCAGCAGCCCAGGACAGGGGGTCCTTAATTCACCCCTCCACTTT. It codes for CASSPGQGVLNSPLHF.

The rearrangement uses TRBV6-5 and TRBJ2-7; the match to TRBD1 covers 8 bases. This CDR3 has 13 amino acids. V was pared by 6 bases and J by 2 bases, with 3 bases of the junction left unmatched. Germline lookup yields CDR1 MNHEY and CDR2 SVGAGI. CDR3 coding DNA: TGTGCCAGCAGGGTACAGGGGGCCTACGAGCAGTACTTC. Encoded protein: CASRVQGAYEQYF.

This sequence joins TRBV10-2 and TRBJ2-1; 11 positions agree with TRBD2. The CDR3 is made up of 18 amino acids. Germline trimming cut 2 bases from V and 3 bases from J; bases unmatched to any gene: 9. The V gene's germline CDR1 is WSHSY and CDR2 SAAADI. The CDR3 loop reads CASSEPTGTSGYYNEQFF. CDR3 nucleotide sequence: TGCGCCAGCAGTGAGCCCACTGGGACTAGCGGATACTACAATGAGCAGTTCTTC.

The chain joins TRBV25-1 to TRBJ2-2; 7 bases fit TRBD2. This CDR3 spans 17 amino acids. In germline, CDR1 is MGHDK, CDR2 SYGVNS. The V and J ends lost 4 bases and 2 bases, in that order; junction bases with no gene match: 10. CDR3 region: CASSASRDYLNTGELFF. The CDR3 nucleotides are TGTGCCAGCAGTGCCTCCCGGGACTACCTTAACACCGGGGAGCTGTTTTTT.

CDR3 in DNA: TGTGCCAGCAGCTTAGCCAGGGTGAAGAATCAGCCCCAGCATTTT. It yields the protein CASSLARVKNQPQHF. V gene TRBV7-2 combines with J gene TRBJ1-5, with D perhaps matching TRBD1 (5 bases). This CDR3 has 15 residues. With 0 bases removed from V and 4 bases from J, the gap between germline ends came to 10 bases. Germline assignment: CDR1 SGHTA and CDR2 FQGNSA.

The V gene is TRBV6-5, the J gene TRBJ2-1; 11 nucleotides align to TRBD1. This CDR3 contains 15 residues. Germline lookup yields CDR1 MNHEY and CDR2 SVGAGI. Trimming at V came to 4 bases and at J to 3 bases, leaving 2 bases not matched to a gene. This CDR3 reads CASSSGTGGYNEQFF. The CDR3 DNA follows: TGTGCCAGCAGTTCCGGGACAGGGGGCTACAATGAGCAGTTCTTC.

The CDR3 region has the DNA TGTGCCTGGGGGAAGGGGGTCGATACGCAGTATTTT. It encodes CAWGKGVDTQYF. The chain uses TRBV30 and TRBJ2-3; D is possibly TRBD1 (6 bases). The CDR3 is 12 residues long. The V gene's germline CDR1 is GTSNPN and CDR2 SVGIG (reference sequence). V was clipped by 5 bases and J by 6 bases, with 12 bases between them.

CDR3 region: CASSLGGLADTQYF. The CDR3 DNA is TGTGCCAGCAGCTTGGGGGGATTGGCAGATACGCAGTATTTT. The V and J genes are TRBV5-5 and TRBJ2-3, with D unclear. The CDR3 length is 14 residues. Germline CDR1 is SGHKS and CDR2 is YYEKEE (reference sequence). V lost 0 bases, J lost 4 bases, and 9 bases lay in between.

The chain has TRBV6-1 and TRBJ1-3; 12 bases agree with TRBD1. Trimming took 0 bases from V and 0 from J; bases not matched to a gene: 3. CDR3 length: 18 amino acids. The V gene's germline CDR1 is MNHNS and CDR2 SASEGT. Here the CDR3 reads CASSEAGQGALSGNTIYF. CDR3 in DNA: TGTGCCAGCAGTGAAGCGGGACAGGGGGCCCTCTCTGGAAACACCATATATTTT.

V and J are TRBV6-5 and TRBJ2-7; tentative D call: TRBD2 (5 bases). V lost 4 bases and J 0 bases, leaving 10 bases between the germline ends. The CDR3 has 14 amino acids. CDR1 and CDR2 from the germline V gene are MNHEY and SVGAGI. CDR3: CASSSTRSSYEQYF. The CDR3 DNA reads as TGTGCCAGCAGTTCCACTAGGAGCTCCTACGAGCAGTACTTC.

The rearrangement uses TRBV19 and TRBJ1-5; the D is unclear. The CDR3 has 14 residues. CDR1 is LNHDA, CDR2 SQIVND, per germline (reference sequence). V was cut by 9 bases and J by 4 bases, with 16 bases left in between. DNA of the CDR3: TGTGCCAGCACCCCGGTCTTGGGAAATCAGCCCCAGCATTTT. This translates into CASTPVLGNQPQHF.

This chain joins TRBV7-9 and TRBJ1-2; D ambiguous. V lost 2 bases to trimming and J lost 4 bases, with 11 bases between them. This CDR3 is 14 amino acids long. CDR1 is SEHNR and CDR2 is FQNEAQ in the germline V gene (reference sequence). The CDR3 DNA is TGTGCCAGCAGCTTAAGGTCCGGTGGCTATGGCTACACCTTC. Amino acids: CASSLRSGGYGYTF. Combining the CDR3 with reference TRBV7-9 and TRBJ1-2 gives the whole variable domain DTGVSQNPRHKITKRGQNVTFRCDPISEHNRLYWYRQTLGQGPEFLTYFQNEAQLEKSRLLSDRFSAERPKGSFSTLEIQRTEQGDSAMYLCASSLRSGGYGYTFGSGTRLTVV.

The rearrangement uses TRBV18 and TRBJ1-1, with D perhaps TRBD1 (6 bases). CDR1 is KGHSH and CDR2 is LQKENI in the germline V gene. With 6 bases removed from V and 3 bases from J, the gap between germline ends came to 17 bases. The CDR3 spans 15 residues. The CDR3 loop is CASSRDITRDTEAFF. The CDR3 DNA reads TGTGCCAGCTCCCGGGACATCACCCGGGACACTGAAGCTTTCTTT.

The chain combines TRBV4-2 with TRBJ2-1, with 7 bases lining up with TRBD1. Looked up from germline, CDR1 is LGHNA and CDR2 is YNFKEQ. The CDR3 has 14 residues. The V and J ends lost 0 bases and 7 bases, in that order; junction bases with no gene match: 3. In DNA, the CDR3 is TGTGCCAGCAGCCAAGAACAGGGGAGTAATGAGCAGTTCTTC. Translation: CASSQEQGSNEQFF.

The chain has TRBV5-1 and TRBJ2-7, with D hard to call. CDR1 and CDR2 (germline): SGHRS, YFSETQ. V lost 0 bases and J lost 3, with 7 bases in between. The CDR3 sequence is 13 residues long. The DNA for the CDR3 is TGCGCCAGCAGCTTGGTCAGCCTCTACGAGCAGTACTTC. This gives the protein CASSLVSLYEQYF. The entire variable domain, with the rest obtained from reference TRBV5-1 and TRBJ2-7, is as follows: KAGVTQTPRYLIKTRGQQVTLSCSPISGHRSVSWYQQTPGQGLQFLFEYFSETQRNKGNFPGRFSGRQFSNSRSEMNVSTLELGDSALYLCASSLVSLYEQYFGPGTRLTVT.

This sequence joins TRBV19 and TRBJ1-5; TRBD1 might be the D (6 bases). The CDR3 is made up of 15 amino acids. The germline V and J ends were trimmed by 8 bases and 8 bases, with 22 bases remaining between them. CDR1 LNHDA and CDR2 SQIVND come from the germline V gene (reference sequence). In nucleotides, the CDR3 is TGTGCCAGTTCGCGGGACAAGACCATTTCTAAGCCCCAGCATTTT. It encodes CASSRDKTISKPQHF.

The chain has TRBV7-2 and TRBJ1-2; the D is unclear. CDR1 and CDR2 from the germline V gene are SGHTA and FQGNSA. V lost 6 bases and J lost 8, with 16 bases in between. This CDR3 comprises 13 residues. The CDR3 nucleotides read TGTGCCAGCAGTTCCGGTAGATCGGGAGGCTACACCTTC. Encoded protein: CASSSGRSGGYTF.